These 8 T cell receptor beta chains were all obtained from the same sample, sequenced in a study of type 1 regulatory T cells. One entry per CDR3 protein results from TCRdb running MiXCR on the reads. The sample has under 85,000 distinct CDR3 sequences; roughly 50% are singletons. No antigen is known for these receptors. The sample comprised cultured non-Tr1 T cells, either the whole culture or a sorted T cell fraction (not recorded which). These receptors came from a human donor in good health.

In regard to this clonotype: Possible read error: a much larger clone is one base away. J is TRBJ1-1 and V is TRBV12-3 or TRBV12-4; D remains ambiguous. V was pared by 6 bases and J by 1 base, with 9 bases between. The CDR3 length is 13 residues. The CDR3 loop reads CASRFGRNTEAFF. The CDR3, as DNA: TGTGCCAGCAGATTCGGCAGGAACACTGAAGCTTTCTTT.

This chain joins TRBV5-1 and TRBJ2-7, with D hard to call. Looked up from germline, CDR1 is SGHRS and CDR2 is YFSETQ. Trimming pared 4 bases from V and 2 bases from J, leaving 13 bases between. CDR3 length equals 14 residues. This CDR3 is CASSPETHTYEQYF. The DNA of the CDR3 is TGCGCCAGCAGCCCAGAGACGCACACCTACGAGCAGTACTTC.

This clonotype was detected a few times. The chain combines TRBV29-1 with TRBJ2-7; possibly TRBD2 for D (5 bases). There are 16 residues in the CDR3. V was trimmed by 4 bases and J by 1 base, leaving 20 bases between them. CDR1 is SQVTM, CDR2 ANQGSEA, per germline. CDR3 in amino acids: CSVVSRRRGSSYEQYF. CDR3 coding DNA: TGCAGCGTTGTAAGTCGGAGGAGAGGGTCGTCCTACGAGCAGTACTTC.

The V and J genes are TRBV12-3 or TRBV12-4 and TRBJ2-4, with 8 bases fitting TRBD2. V shed 3 bases and J 6 bases; nucleotides not matched to a gene: 4. The CDR3 runs to 14 residues. The CDR3 sequence: CASSFAGGGNIQYF. The CDR3 region has the DNA TGTGCCAGCAGTTTTGCGGGGGGCGGAAACATTCAGTACTTC.

The table lists this clonotype with a count of one. The chain recombines TRBV11-2 with TRBJ2-2; no reliable D call. CDR1 SGHAT and CDR2 FQNNGV come from the germline V gene. V lost 4 bases and J lost 8, with 8 bases in between. The CDR3 sequence is 12 residues long. CDR3 region: CASSSSHGELFF. The CDR3 nucleotides are TGTGCCAGCAGCTCGAGTCATGGGGAGCTGTTTTTT.

The chain links TRBV7-2 to TRBJ2-1; D is ambiguous. CDR1 SGHTA and CDR2 FQGNSA come from the germline V gene. The CDR3 loop spans 16 amino acids. V was trimmed by 2 bases and J by 0 bases, leaving 11 bases between them. CDR3 residues: CASSLRSLSSYNEQFF. In DNA, the CDR3 is TGTGCCAGCAGCTTAAGGTCATTGAGCTCCTACAATGAGCAGTTCTTC.

This clonotype was seen a few times. The rearrangement uses TRBV3-1 and TRBJ2-3, with D unclear. V shed 4 bases and J shed 4 bases, with 12 bases lying between them. CDR1 and CDR2 from the germline V gene are LGHDT and YNNKEL (reference sequence). The CDR3 loop spans 14 amino acids. The CDR3: CASSPYWRPDTQYF. In nucleotides, the CDR3 is TGTGCCAGCAGCCCCTATTGGCGCCCAGATACGCAGTATTTT.

The J gene is TRBJ2-2, the V gene TRBV7-2; D uncertain. The CDR3 has 14 amino acids. Germline CDR1 reads SGHTA; CDR2 reads FQGNSA. Trimming removed 5 bases at V and 5 bases at J, with 12 bases between. CDR3 sequence (DNA): TGTGCCAGCAGCGCCCGGACCGGGACCGGGGAGCTGTTTTTT. Amino acids: CASSARTGTGELFF. Filled out from reference TRBV7-2 and TRBJ2-2, the complete variable domain reads GAGVSQSPSNKVTEKGKDVELRCDPISGHTALYWYRQSLGQGLEFLIYFQGNSAPDKSGLPSDRFSAERTGGSVSTLTIQRTQQEDSAVYLCASSARTGTGELFFGEGSRLTVL.